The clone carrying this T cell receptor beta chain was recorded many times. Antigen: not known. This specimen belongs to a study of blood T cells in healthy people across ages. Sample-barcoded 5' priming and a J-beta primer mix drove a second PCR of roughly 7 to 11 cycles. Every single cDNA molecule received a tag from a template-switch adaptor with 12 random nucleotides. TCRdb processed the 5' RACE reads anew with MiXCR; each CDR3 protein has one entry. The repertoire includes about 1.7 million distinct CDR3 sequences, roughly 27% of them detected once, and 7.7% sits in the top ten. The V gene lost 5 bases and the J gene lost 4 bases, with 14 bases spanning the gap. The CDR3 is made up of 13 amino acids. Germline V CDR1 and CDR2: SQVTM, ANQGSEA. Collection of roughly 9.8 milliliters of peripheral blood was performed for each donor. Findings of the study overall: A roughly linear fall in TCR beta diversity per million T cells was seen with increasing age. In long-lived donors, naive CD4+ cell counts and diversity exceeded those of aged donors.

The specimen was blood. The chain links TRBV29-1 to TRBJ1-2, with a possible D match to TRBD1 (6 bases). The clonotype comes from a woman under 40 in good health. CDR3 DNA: TGCAGCGTTAGTTGGGCAGGGGCCTATGGCTACACCTTC. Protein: CSVSWAGAYGYTF.